Sequencing of this T cell receptor beta chain was carried out in a study of human T cells and chemical hapten exposure. Overall study context: Throughout a study of 20 to 30 weeks, patients underwent weekly scalp administration of diphenylcyclopropenone doses. Mostly female, the patients presented with alopecia areata, totalis or universalis.

The sample's time point: patch test 1, 2 weeks after DPC sensitization. Treatment: therapeutic diphenylcyclopropenone sensitization with weekly scalp DPC. The library put unique molecular identifiers onto individual cDNA molecules. TCRdb reprocessed the RACE reads via MiXCR and lists one record per CDR3 protein. The sample holds around 160,000 distinct CDR3 sequences, about 14% seen once. Overall study findings and caveats: Controls formed significantly fewer large CDR3 similarity clusters than expanded TCRs did.

CDR3 length: 14 residues. Germline CDR1 reads SGHAT; CDR2 reads FQDESV (reference sequence). Trimming stripped 2 bases from V and 1 base from J, with 7 bases between. This clonotype was picked up many times. No antigen is known for it. The gene calls are TRBV11-1 and TRBJ2-3; D remains unclear. Sequenced here: whole blood, sampled in connection with sensitization to the hapten diphenylcyclopropenone (DPC). This TCR was recovered from a woman aged 25 to 45 with alopecia areata. Some clones in this sample may be carry-over from other donors' samples. For the CDR3, the DNA is TGTGCCAGCAGCTTATCTCTAGGCACAGATACGCAGTATTTT. It is translated as CASSLSLGTDTQYF.